The 25 T cell receptor beta chains listed next were all sequenced from one sample in a study of T cells in Graves' hyperthyroidism and ophthalmopathy. RNA transcripts were the template for amplifying TCR beta CDR3 regions. When the TCR CDR3 underwent first-round RT-PCR, the HTBI primer set was used. TCRdb re-analysed the multiplex PCR reads in MiXCR, keeping a single row per CDR3 protein. The data contain fewer than 900,000 distinct CDR3 sequences, around 20% of them singletons. Specimen: blood. The receptors here all came from a woman aged 45-60 years with Graves' hyperthyroidism that later progressed to Graves' ophthalmopathy.

This clonotype was observed many times. V is TRBV27 and J is TRBJ2-1; D possibly corresponds to TRBD1 (5 bases). CDR3 size: 15 residues. Germline V gene data show CDR1 as MNHEY and CDR2 as SMNVEV (reference sequence). V lost 3 bases, J lost 0 bases, and 9 bases lay in between. For the CDR3, the DNA is TGTGCCAGCAGTTTGGACAACTACTCCTACAATGAGCAGTTCTTC. Protein product: CASSLDNYSYNEQFF.

This clonotype appeared many times. V and J are TRBV30 and TRBJ2-2, with 8 bases matching TRBD2. With V trimmed by 0 bases and J by 3 bases, 6 bases remained unmatched. The CDR3 has 16 residues. Germline V gene data show CDR1 as GTSNPN and CDR2 as SVGIG (reference sequence). CDR3 residues: CAWSVSTGGYTGELFF. The CDR3 DNA reads TGTGCCTGGAGTGTATCTACGGGGGGGTACACCGGGGAGCTGTTTTTT.

The V and J genes are TRBV20-1 and TRBJ1-3; TRBD1 matches at 7 bases. The germline V gene has CDR1 DFQATT and CDR2 SNEGSKA (reference sequence). Losses at the gene ends were 6 bases for V and 7 bases for J; bases not matched to a gene: 12. The CDR3 consists of 14 residues. CDR3: CSANRQGWFNTIYF. The DNA for the CDR3 is TGCAGTGCCAACAGACAGGGTTGGTTCAACACCATATATTTT.

The chain recombines TRBV6-5 with TRBJ1-1; D remains unclear. This CDR3 spans 15 amino acids. CDR1 is MNHEY, CDR2 SVGAGI, per germline. The V and J ends lost 0 bases and 1 base respectively, with 9 bases between them. In DNA, the CDR3 is TGTGCCAGCAGTTACTCGAGGCGAAGGAACACTGAAGCTTTCTTT. This sequence encodes CASSYSRRRNTEAFF.

This clonotype was recorded at least ten times. CDR3 DNA: TGCGCCAGCAGCCCCGGGACAGGGGAGAACGAGCAGTACTTC. It is translated as CASSPGTGENEQYF. The chain combines TRBV5-1 with TRBJ2-7; 10 bases line up with TRBD1. Germline V gene sequence: CDR1 SGHRS, CDR2 YFSETQ. The CDR3 is made up of 14 amino acids. The J segment lost 5 bases and the V segment lost 4 bases, leaving 6 bases of the junction unmatched. The complete variable domain, with remaining parts taken from reference TRBV5-1 and TRBJ2-7, reads KAGVTQTPRYLIKTRGQQVTLSCSPISGHRSVSWYQQTPGQGLQFLFEYFSETQRNKGNFPGRFSGRQFSNSRSEMNVSTLELGDSALYLCASSPGTGENEQYFGPGTRLTVT.

The rearrangement joins TRBV15 to TRBJ1-2; possibly TRBD1 for D (5 bases). The V gene's germline CDR1 is LNHNV and CDR2 YYDKDF (reference sequence). CDR3 length equals 15 residues. Trimming took off 1 base at V and 4 bases at J, with 13 bases between the two ends. The DNA of the CDR3 is TGTGCCACCAGCAGAGGCAGGGCGGTTAGCTATGGCTACACCTTC. It translates to CATSRGRAVSYGYTF.

The table lists this clonotype with many counts. This sequence joins TRBV5-1 and TRBJ2-3, with D perhaps being TRBD1 or TRBD2 (5 bases each). The ends were cut back, 4 bases at V and 2 bases at J, with 14 bases in the middle. Germline lookup yields CDR1 SGHRS and CDR2 YFSETQ. This CDR3 has 15 amino acids. The CDR3 is CASSPSRGSTDTQYF. CDR3 DNA: TGCGCCAGCAGCCCATCGAGGGGTTCCACAGATACGCAGTATTTT.

The V call is TRBV5-1, the J call TRBJ2-7, with TRBD2 identical over 11 bases. V lost 4 bases, J lost 3 bases, and 6 bases stayed unmatched. This CDR3 comprises 15 residues. Germline V CDR1 and CDR2: SGHRS, YFSETQ. The CDR3 bases are TGCGCCAGCAGCCAAAGACTAGCGGGGCTCTACGAGCAGTACTTC. It specifies CASSQRLAGLYEQYF.

This clonotype came up many times. This chain links TRBV7-8 with TRBJ2-7; 13 nucleotides align to TRBD2. V lost 5 bases, J lost 6 bases, and 7 bases stayed unmatched. This CDR3 spans 15 amino acids. Germline V CDR1 and CDR2: SGHVS, FQNEAQ. CDR3 nucleotides: TGTGCCAGCAGCCAACCGGGACTAGCGGGGCCCGAGCAGTACTTC. Translation: CASSQPGLAGPEQYF.

In its sample, this clonotype was seen many times. The V gene is TRBV7-9, the J gene TRBJ2-5; TRBD2 is a possible D gene (5 bases). Trimming took 5 bases from V and 4 from J, leaving 14 bases between them. Germline V gene sequence: CDR1 SEHNR, CDR2 FQNEAQ (reference sequence). This CDR3 is 14 amino acids long. As DNA, the CDR3 is TGTGCCAGCAGCCCAGTTCCACGGGGAGAGACCCAGTACTTC. Protein: CASSPVPRGETQYF. Variable domain in full (rest from reference TRBV7-9 and TRBJ2-5): DTGVSQNPRHKITKRGQNVTFRCDPISEHNRLYWYRQTLGQGPEFLTYFQNEAQLEKSRLLSDRFSAERPKGSFSTLEIQRTEQGDSAMYLCASSPVPRGETQYFGPGTRLLVL.

In this sample, this clonotype turned up many times. V usage is TRBV20-1 and J usage is TRBJ2-3; TRBD1 matches at 12 bases. Germline V gives CDR1 DFQATT, CDR2 SNEGSKA (reference sequence). J gave up 5 bases and V 3 bases, and 6 bases lay outside the gene matches. The CDR3 covers 15 residues. CDR3 nucleotide sequence: TGCAGTGCTAGTCGGGACAGGGGGCTTTTAGATACGCAGTATTTT. It translates to CSASRDRGLLDTQYF.

The V and J genes are TRBV4-2 and TRBJ2-5, with TRBD2 matching 7 bases. The length of the CDR3 is 15 residues. The germline gives CDR1 LGHNA, CDR2 YNFKEQ. Unmatched junction bases numbered 8, after V lost 0 bases and J lost 7 bases. DNA of the CDR3: TGTGCCAGCAGCCAAGATCTGCTAGCGGAAGGGACCCAGTACTTC. The encoded protein is CASSQDLLAEGTQYF.

Details on this clonotype: A much larger clone lies a single base off, so this may be a read error. The chain carries TRBV2 and TRBJ2-3; D is unclear. The length of the CDR3 is 15 residues. Germline V gene lookup returns CDR1 SNHLY and CDR2 FYNNEI. The germline V and J ends were trimmed by 1 base and 2 bases, with 10 bases remaining between them. This CDR3 is CASSEVIGYTDTQYF. The CDR3 bases are TGTGCCAGCAGTGAAGTGATAGGCTACACAGATACGCAGTATTTT.

This clonotype was recorded many times. The J gene is TRBJ1-4, the V gene TRBV20-1, with 10 nucleotides matching TRBD1. The CDR3 runs to 16 residues. Trimming took 2 bases from V and 4 from J; bases not matched to a gene: 7. Germline CDR1 DFQATT, CDR2 SNEGSKA (reference sequence). The CDR3 loop reads CSARSDRGRFNEKLFF. The CDR3 DNA is TGCAGTGCTAGATCCGACAGGGGGCGTTTTAATGAAAAACTGTTTTTT.

This clonotype was found many times. The chain links TRBV2 to TRBJ2-1; 11 bases are shared with TRBD2. The CDR3 runs to 17 residues. Per the germline V gene, CDR1 is SNHLY and CDR2 is FYNNEI. The V gene end was trimmed by 7 bases and the J gene end by 7 bases; junction bases not matched to a gene: 15. CDR3 residues: CASTEGISGGGQNEQFF. CDR3 bases: TGTGCCAGCACCGAAGGGATTAGCGGGGGGGGACAGAATGAGCAGTTCTTC.

This clonotype was seen repeatedly, ten times or more. The chain is built from TRBV20-1 and TRBJ2-7; D gene ambiguous. V was shortened by 3 bases and J by 2 bases, with 8 bases between the two germline ends. The CDR3 contains 12 residues. Germline lookup yields CDR1 DFQATT and CDR2 SNEGSKA (reference sequence). The CDR3 nucleotides are TGCAGTGCTAGCCCCGACACCTACGAGCAGTACTTC. Its protein product is CSASPDTYEQYF.

This clonotype was seen ten or more times. The V and J genes are TRBV6-2 or TRBV6-3 and TRBJ2-1, with a weak D call TRBD1 (6 bases). Germline assignment: CDR1 MNHEY and CDR2 SVGEGT. CDR3 length: 16 residues. The ends were cut back, 4 bases at V and 5 bases at J, with 18 bases in the middle. The CDR3 sequence is CASSSAGVSPHNEQFF. CDR3 DNA: TGTGCCAGCAGTTCGGCAGGGGTTAGCCCCCACAATGAGCAGTTCTTC.

The rearrangement links TRBV6-1 to TRBJ1-2; 7 bases agree with TRBD1. The germline CDR1 and CDR2 sequences are MNHNS and SASEGT. With 5 bases clipped from V and 8 bases from J, the junction kept 14 bases outside the gene matches. CDR3 length equals 15 residues. The DNA of the CDR3 is TGTGCCAGCAGTCCCCGGGGGGGGACAGCGGGAGGCTACACCTTC. It yields the protein CASSPRGGTAGGYTF.

This clonotype has at least ten counts. The chain has TRBV20-1 and TRBJ2-7; tentatively, D is TRBD1 (6 bases). V gave up 3 bases and J gave up 1 base, with 10 bases separating them. The CDR3 loop spans 13 amino acids. Per the germline V gene, CDR1 is DFQATT and CDR2 is SNEGSKA (reference sequence). This CDR3 is CSARDSPSYEQYF. The CDR3 coding sequence is TGCAGTGCTAGGGACAGCCCATCCTACGAGCAGTACTTC.

The chain joins TRBV28 to TRBJ2-6; D is unclear. The CDR3 loop spans 14 amino acids. From germline, CDR1 is MDHEN and CDR2 SYDVKM. The V gene lost 5 bases and the J gene lost 4 bases, with 9 bases spanning the gap. For the CDR3, the DNA is TGTGCCAGCAGTATGTTACCCGGGGCCAACGTCCTGACTTTC. Residues: CASSMLPGANVLTF.

This clonotype was observed many times. The chain uses TRBV13 and TRBJ1-1, with D hard to call. The CDR3 totals 13 residues. Deletions cut 1 base from V and 3 bases from J, with 6 bases between. Germline CDR1 reads PRHDT; CDR2 reads FYEKMQ (reference sequence). The chain's CDR3 is CASSLDIDTEAFF. The CDR3 DNA sequence: TGTGCCAGCAGCTTAGATATCGACACTGAAGCTTTCTTT.

This clonotype has just a few counts. The chain links TRBV6-1 to TRBJ1-2, with TRBD1 identical over 7 bases. The CDR3 has 16 residues. Germline V CDR1 and CDR2: MNHNS, SASEGT. Unmatched junction bases numbered 15, after V lost 7 bases and J lost 4 bases. The CDR3 reads CASTQTDRVGFYGYTF. CDR3 DNA sequence: TGTGCCAGCACCCAAACCGACAGGGTGGGGTTCTATGGCTACACCTTC.

The table lists this clonotype with many counts. CDR3 residues: CASSFIGRSSGNTIYF. In nucleotides, the CDR3 is TGTGCCAGCAGTTTCATCGGCAGATCCTCTGGAAACACCATATATTTT. J is TRBJ1-3 and V is TRBV12-3 or TRBV12-4; unclear D gene. V dropped 3 bases and J dropped 0 bases, with 12 bases sitting between them. CDR3 length equals 16 residues.

There are many counts of this clonotype. The chain uses TRBV3-1 and TRBJ1-2; 8 bases map to TRBD1. The germline V gene has CDR1 LGHDT and CDR2 YNNKEL (reference sequence). CDR3 size: 14 residues. The V and J ends lost 8 bases and 1 base, in that order; junction bases with no gene match: 6. CDR3 sequence reads: CASSRTGSNYGYTF. CDR3 bases: TGTGCCAGCTCCCGGACAGGGAGTAACTATGGCTACACCTTC.

The chain links TRBV7-9 to TRBJ1-4, with 7 bases identical to TRBD1. There are 16 residues in the CDR3. The germline V gene encodes CDR1 SEHNR and CDR2 FQNEAQ (reference sequence). V was clipped by 5 bases and J by 8 bases; unmatched bases: 14. CDR3 sequence reads: CASSRGRGGFEEKLFF. The CDR3 DNA reads TGTGCCAGCAGCAGAGGGAGAGGGGGCTTCGAAGAAAAACTGTTTTTT.